This is a list of T cell receptor beta chains from one sample in a study of blood T cell repertoires in COVID-19. The assay was immunoSEQ multiplex PCR, and TCRdb's table has in-frame clones only and misses some. Of 390,000 or so clones in the sample, over 80% were seen once. What was sequenced was PBMCs or T cells enriched from blood (not recorded which). Receptors were obtained from a woman aged 50 to 60 who had recovered from COVID-19. CDR3s include the opening cysteine and the closing phenylalanine or tryptophan. A D gene is named only where the DNA matches it firmly. Size is omitted from some rows. Given values are once, few, many or a class for expanded clones.

v_gene	j_gene	d_gene	abundance	CDR3nt	CDR3aa
TRBV30	TRBJ1-2	NA	few	TGTGCCTGGAGAAACTTCAACTATGGCTACACCTTC	CAWRNFNYGYTF
TRBV19	TRBJ1-6	NA	NA	TGTGCCAGTAGTGTGACAGCTAACTATAATTCACCCCTCCACTTT	CASSVTANYNSPLHF
TRBV10-3	TRBJ2-3	NA	NA	TGTGCCATCAGTGAGGGGACTTCATGGAGCACAGATACGCAGTATTTT	CAISEGTSWSTDTQYF
TRBV30	TRBJ2-5	TRBD1	NA	TGTGCCTGGGCCGGGACAGCACAAGAGACCCAGTACTTC	CAWAGTAQETQYF
TRBV7-8	TRBJ2-7	NA	NA	TGTGCCAGCAGCAAGGACAGTATTTCCTACGAGCAGTACTTC	CASSKDSISYEQYF
TRBV7-2	TRBJ1-5	TRBD1	NA	TGTGCCAGCAGCTCAGGGACAGGGGGTGGTTATCAGCCCCAGCATTTT	CASSSGTGGGYQPQHF
TRBV19	TRBJ1-3	NA	NA	TGTGCCAGTTCCCAAGGGGTTGGAAACACCATATATTTT	CASSQGVGNTIYF
TRBV2	TRBJ2-5	NA	NA	TGTGCCAGCAGCACACTAGGGCAAGAGACCCAGTACTTC	CASSTLGQETQYF
TRBV12-3/TRBV12-4	TRBJ1-1	TRBD1	NA	TGTGCCAGCAGTCTAGGACAGGGTACAGCTTTCTTT	CASSLGQGTAFF
TRBV19	TRBJ1-1	NA	NA	TGTGCCAGTAGTATAGACGGGGTCACGAACACTGAAGCTTTCTTT	CASSIDGVTNTEAFF
TRBV2	TRBJ2-5	NA	few	TGTGCCAGCAGCGGCCAAGAGACCCAGTACTTC	CASSGQETQYF
TRBV19	TRBJ2-7	NA	few	TGTGCCAGTGGTCTCCGGGACGGGAGCTACGAGCAGTACTTC	CASGLRDGSYEQYF
TRBV27	TRBJ1-4	NA	few	TGTGCCAGCAGTTTTTCCCTGGCCGAAAAACTGTTTTTT	CASSFSLAEKLFF
TRBV19	TRBJ1-1	NA	NA	TGTGCCAGTAGTCCTCCAGCGCCCCACAGGGTTCGGGGCCCTGAAGCTTTCTTT	CASSPPAPHRVRGPEAFF
TRBV2	TRBJ1-4	NA	NA	TGTGCCAGCAGTGAATTAGGGGCAGGATCAACTAATGAAAAACTGTTTTTT	CASSELGAGSTNEKLFF
TRBV12-3/TRBV12-4	TRBJ1-1	NA	NA	TGTGCCAGCAGGTACAGGAACACTGAAGCTTTCTTT	CASRYRNTEAFF
TRBV27	TRBJ1-2	NA	NA	TGTGCCAGCAAAAGGGCGATACAGGGAGGGAATGGCTACACCTTC	CASKRAIQGGNGYTF
TRBV10-1	TRBJ2-7	TRBD1	many	TGCGCCAGCAGTGAGGACAGGGGTTACGAGCAGTACTTC	CASSEDRGYEQYF
TRBV7-2	TRBJ2-1	NA	NA	TGTGCCAGCAGCTCAGATCCGGGTTCCTATGAGCAGTTCTTC	CASSSDPGSYEQFF
TRBV19	TRBJ2-1	TRBD1	once	TGTGCCAGTGAACTCGGGACAGGGAGAAATGAGCAGTTCTTC	CASELGTGRNEQFF
TRBV6-5	TRBJ1-5	NA	NA	TGTGCCAGCAACGACAGGTTCGGGCAGCCCCAGCATTTT	CASNDRFGQPQHF
TRBV9	TRBJ1-3	NA	once	TGTGCCAGCAGCCCAGGAGGAGGTGACACCATATATTTT	CASSPGGGDTIYF
TRBV18	TRBJ2-3	TRBD2	NA	TGTGCCAGCTCACCACCCCGACTAGCGGGAGTAGATACGCAGTATTTT	CASSPPRLAGVDTQYF
TRBV18	TRBJ1-2	TRBD1	once	TGTGCCAGCTCGCGGACAGGAGTCTCCTATGGCTACACCTTC	CASSRTGVSYGYTF
TRBV7-9	TRBJ1-6	NA	NA	TGTGCCAGCAGCTTAGAGGGGATCCCCAATTCACCCCTCCACTTT	CASSLEGIPNSPLHF
TRBV5-1	TRBJ2-2	NA	NA	TGCGCCAGCAGTACGGACACCGGGGAGCTGTTTTTT	CASSTDTGELFF
TRBV7-2	TRBJ1-6	NA	NA	TGTGCCAGCAGCTTAGGGTACAGGTCACCCCTCCACTTT	CASSLGYRSPLHF
TRBV11-3	TRBJ1-1	NA	NA	TGTGCCAGCAGCCCAAACCCAGGCTCAGGGGCTGAAGCTTTCTTT	CASSPNPGSGAEAFF
TRBV15	TRBJ2-1	NA	NA	TGTGCCACCAGCAGAGACCATGGTGGGGAGAGCTACAATGAGCAGTTCTTC	CATSRDHGGESYNEQFF
TRBV7-6	TRBJ1-4	TRBD1	NA	TGTGCCAGCAGCTTAACTCCGTCGCAGGGGGGTAACGGGAAACTGTTTTTT	CASSLTPSQGGNGKLFF
TRBV4-1	TRBJ2-1	TRBD1	NA	TGCGCCAGCAGTCTACAGGGGACCAATGAGCAGTTCTTC	CASSLQGTNEQFF
TRBV6-5	TRBJ2-3	TRBD1	NA	TGTGCCAGGCCAACCGGGACAGGGGGCACAGATACGCAGTATTTT	CARPTGTGGTDTQYF
TRBV10-3	TRBJ1-1	NA	once	TGTGCCATCAGTACGGTGGGGGGGGAGAACACTGAAGCTTTCTTT	CAISTVGGENTEAFF
TRBV11-3	TRBJ1-1	NA	NA	TGTGCCAGCAGCTTAAGCGCAGGGGCTTACACTGAAGCTTTCTTT	CASSLSAGAYTEAFF
TRBV10-3	TRBJ2-3	TRBD2	NA	TGTGCGCGGGGGGCCGACCGCACAGATACGCAGTATTTT	CARGADRTDTQYF
TRBV28	TRBJ1-4	NA	NA	TGTGCCAGCAGCCCCCCGATGGCAGCAACTAATGAAAAACTGTTTTTT	CASSPPMAATNEKLFF
TRBV29-1	TRBJ1-2	TRBD1	NA	TGCAGCGCGCTGACAGGGGGCTTCGCTGTTGGCTACACCTTC	CSALTGGFAVGYTF
TRBV3-1/TRBV3-2	TRBJ2-3	TRBD2	NA	TGTGCCAGCAGCCAAGTCTTGGCTAGCGGGAGGGATACGCAGTATTTT	CASSQVLASGRDTQYF
TRBV11-2	TRBJ2-7	TRBD2	once	TGTGCCAGCAAGAGACGGGGGGACTACGAGCAGTACTTC	CASKRRGDYEQYF
TRBV14	TRBJ2-7	NA	NA	TGTGCCAGCAGCCAAGTGGTTGGGATTGGGGCCCACGAGCAGTACTTC	CASSQVVGIGAHEQYF
TRBV19	TRBJ1-5	NA	NA	TGTGCCAGTAGTATGGTGGCGGGTAACCCGGATCAGCCCCAGCATTTT	CASSMVAGNPDQPQHF
TRBV30	TRBJ1-3	NA	NA	TGTGCCTGGAGTCATGCAGGGCGTGGAAACACCATATATTTT	CAWSHAGRGNTIYF
TRBV3-1/TRBV3-2	TRBJ1-2	TRBD1	once	TGTGCCAGCAGCCAATTCGGGACAGGCCATGGCTACACCTTC	CASSQFGTGHGYTF
TRBV6-2/TRBV6-3	TRBJ2-3	TRBD2	NA	TGTGCCAGCAGCCGCCTTACTAGCGGCACAGATACGCAGTATTTT	CASSRLTSGTDTQYF
TRBV4-3	TRBJ1-3	NA	NA	TGCGCCAGCAGCCAAGATAGAAACACCATATATTTT	CASSQDRNTIYF
TRBV2	TRBJ2-2	TRBD1	once	TGTGCCAGTGCGGGACAGGGGTTATCCGGGGAGCTGTTTTTT	CASAGQGLSGELFF